This paragraph reports one T cell receptor (beta chain). This entry belongs to a study of cytomegalovirus exposure and HLA in healthy donors. The PCR had 60 Vbeta and 13 Jbeta primers. Sequencing used immunoSEQ multiplex PCR; TCRdb keeps in-frame clones, though not all of them. The sample contains about 100,000 clones, approximately 76% of which appear only once. The sequence was collected from a man aged 18 to 35 in good health and CMV-seronegative. Sequencing was performed on PBMCs.

CDR3 amino acids: CSVEESQAYNEQFF. The CDR3 coding sequence is TGCAGCGTTGAAGAAAGCCAGGCCTACAATGAGCAGTTCTTC. V usage is TRBV29-1 and J usage is TRBJ2-1; D is unclear. The CDR3 contains 14 residues. Trimming left V 0 bases short and J 2 bases short, with 8 bases between. CDR1 SQVTM and CDR2 ANQGSEA come from the germline V gene.